The clone carrying this T cell receptor (beta chain) was detected only a few times. As yet, its antigen is unknown. Isolated RNA was reverse transcribed in full, so expressed TCRB transcripts were sequenced. Generated by immunoSEQ multiplex PCR, the TCRdb table keeps only in-frame clones and is missing some. The sample contains under 900,000 clones, about a sixth of which appear only once. CDR3 length: 13 residues. The V end lost 4 bases, the J end lost 4 bases, and 8 bases lay between the germline ends. Germline V gene data show CDR1 as SGHRS and CDR2 as YFSETQ. This sample was taken from a study of beta chain features in type 1 diabetes. Study-wide findings and caveats: Naive, central memory and Treg TCRB repertoires seemed to resemble each other more closely in patients than they did in healthy donors.

Sample: naive CD4+ T cells from blood. This clonotype was sampled from a woman aged 18 to 35 in good health. The chain has TRBV5-1 and TRBJ2-2, with D uncertain. CDR3 DNA: TGCGCCAGCAGCGCGGACGGCACCGGGGAGCTGTTTTTT. This sequence encodes CASSADGTGELFF.